This TCR beta chain was observed in a study of T-cell memory formation after mild COVID-19. The study, taken as a whole, reports: That cross-reactive memory joined was suggested by some responding clones appearing in pre-infection memory.

Constant-segment primers served in 5'RACE that generated TCR alpha and TCR beta cDNA libraries bearing sample barcodes and UMIs. TCRdb processed the 5' RACE reads anew with MiXCR; each CDR3 protein has one entry. The table lists just over 400,000 distinct CDR3 sequences, around 22% of them singletons, with around 12% in the top ten. This clonotype has only a few counts. Its antigen is not identified. The sample consisted of PBMCs or a T cell subset sorted from them (not recorded which). This clonotype was obtained from an adult woman who had mild COVID-19 (a few samples of this study predate the infection). Cell type and time point are not known.

The CDR3 here is CASGLLSPLHF. The DNA of the CDR3 is TGTGCTAGTGGTTTACTTTCACCCCTCCACTTT. The chain uses TRBV12-5 and TRBJ1-6, with no clear D. Germline V lookup: CDR1 LGHNT, CDR2 FRNRAP. V was clipped by 3 bases and J by 9 bases, with 3 bases between them. The CDR3 is made up of 11 amino acids.